This T cell receptor beta chain was recorded in a study of response to subunit inactivated influenza vaccine. TCRdb re-called the RT-PCR reads through MiXCR, storing one row per CDR3 protein. This table holds approximately 500,000 distinct CDR3 sequences, around 21% found once. CDR3 length: 13 amino acids. Trimming left V 4 bases short and J 0 bases short, with 9 bases between. Germline-derived CDR1 and CDR2 are DFQATT and SNEGSKA (reference sequence). This same sample was also part of a study on T cells expressing NK-cell markers. That study adds: It was by 5'RACE template switching with UMIs that TCR beta cDNA was made. What restricted sorting to alpha-beta TCR T cells in several experiments was an anti-gamma-delta TCR antibody.

The sequence was obtained from a middle-aged man who received an inactivated influenza vaccine. V is TRBV20-1 and J is TRBJ1-1; D unresolved. The material sequenced was CD4+ T cells sorted from PBMCs, taken 11 to 12 days after vaccination. CDR3 region: CSATNTLNTEAFF. As DNA, the CDR3 is TGCAGTGCTACAAACACGTTGAACACTGAAGCTTTCTTT.